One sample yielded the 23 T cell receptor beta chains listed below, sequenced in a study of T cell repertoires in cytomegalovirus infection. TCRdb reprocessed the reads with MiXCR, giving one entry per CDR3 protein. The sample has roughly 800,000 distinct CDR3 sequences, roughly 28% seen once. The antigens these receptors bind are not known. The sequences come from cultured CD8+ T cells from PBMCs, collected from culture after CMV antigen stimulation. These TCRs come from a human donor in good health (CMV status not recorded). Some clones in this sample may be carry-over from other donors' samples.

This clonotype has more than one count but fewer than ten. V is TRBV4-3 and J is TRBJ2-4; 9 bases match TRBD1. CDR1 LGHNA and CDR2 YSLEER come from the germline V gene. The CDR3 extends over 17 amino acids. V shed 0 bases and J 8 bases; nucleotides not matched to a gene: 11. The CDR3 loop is CASSQDRTGTGLDIQYF. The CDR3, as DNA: TGCGCCAGCAGCCAAGATCGGACAGGGACAGGGTTGGACATTCAGTACTTC.

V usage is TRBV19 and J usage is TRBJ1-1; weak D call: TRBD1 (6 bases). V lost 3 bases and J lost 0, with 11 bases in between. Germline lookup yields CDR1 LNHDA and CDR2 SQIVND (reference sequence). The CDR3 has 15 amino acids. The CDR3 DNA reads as TGTGCCAGTAGTATTGGAACAGGGATGAACACTGAAGCTTTCTTT. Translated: CASSIGTGMNTEAFF.

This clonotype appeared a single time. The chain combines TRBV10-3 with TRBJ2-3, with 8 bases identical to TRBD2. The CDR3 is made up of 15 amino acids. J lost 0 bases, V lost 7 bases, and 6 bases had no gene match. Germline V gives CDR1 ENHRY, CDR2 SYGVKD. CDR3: CAINVAGTSTDTQYF. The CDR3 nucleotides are TGTGCCATCAACGTAGCGGGAACTAGCACAGATACGCAGTATTTT.

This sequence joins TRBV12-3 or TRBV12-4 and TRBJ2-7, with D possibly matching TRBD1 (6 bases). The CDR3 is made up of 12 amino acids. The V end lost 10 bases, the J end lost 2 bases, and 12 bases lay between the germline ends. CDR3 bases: TGTGCCATTGGGTCAGGGGCCTACGAGCAGTACGTC. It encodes CAIGSGAYEQYV.

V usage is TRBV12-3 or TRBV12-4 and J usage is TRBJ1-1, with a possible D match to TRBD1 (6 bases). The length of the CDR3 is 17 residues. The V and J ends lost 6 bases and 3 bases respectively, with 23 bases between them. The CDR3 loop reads CASSSSSRGRGDTEAFF. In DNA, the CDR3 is TGTGCCAGCAGCTCTTCCTCCCGGGGGCGTGGGGACACTGAAGCTTTCTTT.

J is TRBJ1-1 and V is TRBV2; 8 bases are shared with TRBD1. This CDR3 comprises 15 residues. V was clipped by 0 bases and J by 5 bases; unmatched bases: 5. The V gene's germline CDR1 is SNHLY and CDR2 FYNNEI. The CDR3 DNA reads TGTGCCAGCAGTGAAGCCCACAGGGGGGGAACTGAAGCTTTCTTT. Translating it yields CASSEAHRGGTEAFF.

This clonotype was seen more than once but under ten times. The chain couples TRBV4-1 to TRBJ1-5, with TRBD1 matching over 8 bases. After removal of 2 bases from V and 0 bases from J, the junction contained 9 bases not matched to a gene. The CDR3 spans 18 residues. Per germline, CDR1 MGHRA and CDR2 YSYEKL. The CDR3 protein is CASSQTGGPSYSNQPQHF. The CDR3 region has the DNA TGCGCCAGCAGCCAAACAGGGGGGCCTTCCTATAGCAATCAGCCCCAGCATTTT.

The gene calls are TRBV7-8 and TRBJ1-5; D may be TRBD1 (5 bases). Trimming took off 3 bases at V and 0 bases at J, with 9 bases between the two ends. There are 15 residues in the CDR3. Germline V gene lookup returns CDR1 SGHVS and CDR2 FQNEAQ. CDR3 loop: CASSFGTYSNQPQHF. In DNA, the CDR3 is TGTGCCAGCAGCTTTGGGACCTATAGCAATCAGCCCCAGCATTTT. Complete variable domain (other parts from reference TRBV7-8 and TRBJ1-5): GAGVSQSPRYKVAKRGQDVALRCDPISGHVSLFWYQQALGQGPEFLTYFQNEAQLDKSGLPSDRFFAERPEGSVSTLKIQRTQQEDSAVYLCASSFGTYSNQPQHFGDGTRLSIL.

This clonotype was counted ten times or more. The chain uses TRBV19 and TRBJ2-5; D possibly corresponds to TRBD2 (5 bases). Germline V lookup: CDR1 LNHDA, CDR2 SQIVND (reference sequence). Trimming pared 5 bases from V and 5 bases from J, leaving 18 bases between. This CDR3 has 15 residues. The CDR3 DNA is TGTGCCAGTAGTCCTCGCCTTATTTGGGAGGAGACCCAGTACTTC. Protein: CASSPRLIWEETQYF.

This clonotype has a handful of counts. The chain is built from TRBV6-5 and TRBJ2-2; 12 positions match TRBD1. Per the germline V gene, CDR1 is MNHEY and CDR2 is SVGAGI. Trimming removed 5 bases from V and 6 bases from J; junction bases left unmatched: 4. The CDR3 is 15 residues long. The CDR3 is CASSPGTGGPGELFF. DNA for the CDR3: TGTGCCAGCAGTCCCGGGACAGGGGGCCCCGGGGAGCTGTTTTTT.

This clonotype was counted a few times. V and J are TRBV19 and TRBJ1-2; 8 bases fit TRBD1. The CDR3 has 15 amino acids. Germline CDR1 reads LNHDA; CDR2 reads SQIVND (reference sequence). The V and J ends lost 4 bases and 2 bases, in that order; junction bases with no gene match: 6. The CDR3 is CASSNAGGSNYGYTF. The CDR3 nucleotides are TGTGCCAGTAGTAACGCAGGGGGCTCCAACTATGGCTACACCTTC. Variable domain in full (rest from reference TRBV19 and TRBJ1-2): DGGITQSPKYLFRKEGQNVTLSCEQNLNHDAMYWYRQDPGQGLRLIYYSQIVNDFQKGDIAEGYSVSREKKESFPLTVTSAQKNPTAFYLCASSNAGGSNYGYTFGSGTRLTVV.

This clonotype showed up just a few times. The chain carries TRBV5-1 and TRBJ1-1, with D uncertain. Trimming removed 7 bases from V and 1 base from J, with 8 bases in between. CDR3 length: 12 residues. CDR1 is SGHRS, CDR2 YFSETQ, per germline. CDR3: CASRHQNTEAFF. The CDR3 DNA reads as TGCGCCAGCCGTCATCAGAACACTGAAGCTTTCTTT.

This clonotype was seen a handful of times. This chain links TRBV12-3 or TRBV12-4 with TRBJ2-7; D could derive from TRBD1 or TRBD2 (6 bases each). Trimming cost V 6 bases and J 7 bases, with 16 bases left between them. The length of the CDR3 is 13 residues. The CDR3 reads CASSLLGGGEQYF. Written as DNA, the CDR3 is TGTGCCAGCAGCCTCCTAGGAGGGGGGGAGCAGTACTTC.

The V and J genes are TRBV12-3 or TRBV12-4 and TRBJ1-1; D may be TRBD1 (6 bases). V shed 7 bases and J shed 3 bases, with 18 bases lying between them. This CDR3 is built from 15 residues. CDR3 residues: CASNSSGGLDTEAFF. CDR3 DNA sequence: TGTGCCAGCAATTCCTCGGGGGGCTTGGACACTGAAGCTTTCTTT.

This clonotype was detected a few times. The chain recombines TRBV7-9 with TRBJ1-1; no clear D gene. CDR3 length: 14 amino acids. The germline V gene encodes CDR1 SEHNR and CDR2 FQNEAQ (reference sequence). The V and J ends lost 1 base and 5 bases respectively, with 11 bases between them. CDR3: CASSLVELGTEAFF. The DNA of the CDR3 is TGTGCCAGCAGCTTAGTGGAGTTAGGGACTGAAGCTTTCTTT.

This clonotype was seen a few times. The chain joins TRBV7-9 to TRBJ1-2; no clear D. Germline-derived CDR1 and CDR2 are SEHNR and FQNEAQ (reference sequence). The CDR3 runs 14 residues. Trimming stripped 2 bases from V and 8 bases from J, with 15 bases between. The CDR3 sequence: CASSLPDTPWGYTF. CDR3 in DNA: TGTGCCAGCAGCTTACCCGACACCCCCTGGGGCTACACCTTC.

In DNA, the CDR3 is TGTGCCAGCACCTTCAACGACAGGGGGGGGACCCAGTACTTC. This codes for CASTFNDRGGTQYF. V and J are TRBV28 and TRBJ2-5; TRBD1 aligns across 9 bases. CDR1 and CDR2 from the germline V gene are MDHEN and SYDVKM. The CDR3 length is 14 residues. V gave up 7 bases and J gave up 7 bases; unmatched junction bases: 10.

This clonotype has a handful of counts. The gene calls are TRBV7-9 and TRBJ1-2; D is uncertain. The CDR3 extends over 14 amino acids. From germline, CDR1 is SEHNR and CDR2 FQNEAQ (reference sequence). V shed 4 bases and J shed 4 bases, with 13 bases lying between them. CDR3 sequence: CASSSVLGSYGYTF. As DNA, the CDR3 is TGTGCCAGCAGCTCGGTACTGGGGAGCTATGGCTACACCTTC. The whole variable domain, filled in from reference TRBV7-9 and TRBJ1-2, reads DTGVSQNPRHKITKRGQNVTFRCDPISEHNRLYWYRQTLGQGPEFLTYFQNEAQLEKSRLLSDRFSAERPKGSFSTLEIQRTEQGDSAMYLCASSSVLGSYGYTFGSGTRLTVV.

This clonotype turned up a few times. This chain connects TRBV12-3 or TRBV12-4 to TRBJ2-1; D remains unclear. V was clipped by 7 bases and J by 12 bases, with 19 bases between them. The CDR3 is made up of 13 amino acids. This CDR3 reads CASISPRTPRQFF. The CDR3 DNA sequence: TGTGCCAGCATCTCACCACGTACCCCCCGGCAGTTCTTC.

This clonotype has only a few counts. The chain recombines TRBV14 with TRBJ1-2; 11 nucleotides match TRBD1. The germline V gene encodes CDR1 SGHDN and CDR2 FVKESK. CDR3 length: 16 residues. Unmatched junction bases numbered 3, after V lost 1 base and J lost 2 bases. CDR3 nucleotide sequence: TGTGCCAGCAGCCAAGGAAGGGACAGGGGGAACTATGGCTACACCTTC. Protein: CASSQGRDRGNYGYTF.

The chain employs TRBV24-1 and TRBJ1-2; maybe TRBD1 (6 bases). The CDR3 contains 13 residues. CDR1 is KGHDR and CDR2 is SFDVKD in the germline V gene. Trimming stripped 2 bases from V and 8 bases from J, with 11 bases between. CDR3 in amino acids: CATSDSTGGGYTF. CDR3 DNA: TGTGCCACCAGTGATTCGACAGGAGGCGGCTACACCTTC.

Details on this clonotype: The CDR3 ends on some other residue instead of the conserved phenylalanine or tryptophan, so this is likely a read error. The CDR3 DNA sequence: TGTGCCAGCAGTTCAGGCGAGGAGAATCAGCCCCAGCATTAT. Translated: CASSSGEENQPQHY. The rearrangement joins TRBV6-8 to TRBJ1-5; D is uncertain. The CDR3 length is 14 residues. From germline, CDR1 is MNHGY and CDR2 SAAAGT. Trimming stripped 4 bases from V and 4 bases from J, with 11 bases between.

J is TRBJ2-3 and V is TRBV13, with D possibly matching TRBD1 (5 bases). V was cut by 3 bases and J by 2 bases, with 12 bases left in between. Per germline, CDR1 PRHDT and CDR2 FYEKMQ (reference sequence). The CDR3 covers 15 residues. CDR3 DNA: TGTGCCAGCAGCTTCCGTCAGGGAAACACAGATACGCAGTATTTT. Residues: CASSFRQGNTDTQYF.